This T cell receptor beta chain was identified during a study of cytomegalovirus exposure and HLA in healthy donors. CDR3 length: 15 residues. The germline V gene has CDR1 MDHEN and CDR2 SYDVKM. Trimming removed 4 bases from V and 6 bases from J; junction bases left unmatched: 7. The data were produced by immunoSEQ multiplex PCR, yet TCRdb's version contains in-frame clones alone and is incomplete. This sample has fewer than 300,000 clones; roughly 90% occur once, and the top ten carry roughly 1%. Study results and limitations: In vitro work confirmed that a few CMV-associated chains recognize CMV antigens. According to a later analysis, TCR clusters from the first cohort tended to co-occur in the 120 or so validation repertoires.

This clone was recorded only once. What it recognizes is unknown. The sequence derives from a young woman in good health and CMV-seronegative. Sequences were obtained from PBMCs. The rearrangement uses TRBV28 and TRBJ2-7; 12 bases agree with TRBD1. For the CDR3, the DNA is TGTGCCAGCAGTTCCCCGGGACAGGGGGCGGGCGAGCAGTACTTC. Translation: CASSSPGQGAGEQYF. Drawing the rest from reference TRBV28 and TRBJ2-7, the complete variable domain is DVKVTQSSRYLVKRTGEKVFLECVQDMDHENMFWYRQDPGLGLRLIYFSYDVKMKEKGDIPEGYSVSREKKERFSLILESASTNQTSMYLCASSSPGQGAGEQYFGPGTRLTVT.